A selection of T cell receptor beta chains follows, all from one sample in a study of blood T cell repertoires in COVID-19. TCRdb keeps only in-frame clones here, not all; method: immunoSEQ multiplex PCR. The sample includes under 150,000 clones, 75% to 90% of them seen just once. Sequencing input: peripheral blood. The receptors stem from a woman in her forties or fifties with acute or convalescent COVID-19. The CDR3 runs from the conserved cysteine through the conserved F or W. The D gene is left open where the match is weak. Clone size is given for some rows only: seen once, a few or many times, or a class if the clone is expanded.

size: .
J: TRBJ1-2
length: 14
V: TRBV30
D: .
CDR3: CAWSVQVDRNGYTF
DNA: TGTGCCTGGAGTGTACAGGTAGACAGGAACGGCTACACCTTC

size: .
J: TRBJ1-6
length: 15
V: TRBV5-6
D: .
CDR3: CASSLGGQGISPLHF
DNA: TGTGCCAGCAGCTTGGGTGGGCAGGGTATATCACCCCTCCACTTT

size: .
J: TRBJ1-5
length: 13
V: TRBV10-3
D: .
CDR3: CAISPEVQQPQHF
DNA: TGTGCCATCAGCCCAGAGGTTCAGCAGCCCCAGCATTTT

size: .
J: TRBJ1-3
length: 14
V: TRBV28
D: .
CDR3: CASSSTGTGNTIYF
DNA: TGTGCCAGCAGTTCGACAGGCACTGGAAACACCATATATTTT

size: .
J: TRBJ1-2
length: 13
V: TRBV30
D: .
CDR3: CAWSPGHPVPYTF
DNA: TGTGCCTGGAGCCCGGGACACCCCGTGCCCTACACCTTC

size: .
J: TRBJ2-7
length: 23
V: TRBV5-1
D: TRBD2
CDR3: CASSILLRDRDTSGGQHSYEQYF
DNA: TGCGCCAGCAGCATCCTCCTCCGGGACAGGGACACTAGCGGGGGCCAACACTCCTACGAGCAGTACTTC

size: once
J: TRBJ2-7
length: 15
V: TRBV24-1
D: .
CDR3: CATSDPHRSSYEQYF
DNA: TGTGCCACCAGTGACCCACACAGGAGCTCCTACGAGCAGTACTTC

size: .
J: TRBJ1-3
length: 16
V: TRBV6-5
D: TRBD1
CDR3: CASSLTGESVGNTIYF
DNA: TGTGCCAGCAGTTTGACAGGGGAGAGCGTTGGAAACACCATATATTTT

size: once
J: TRBJ1-2
length: 14
V: TRBV27
D: .
CDR3: CASAPSGVFYGYTF
DNA: TGTGCCAGCGCTCCTTCAGGGGTCTTCTATGGCTACACCTTC

size: .
J: TRBJ1-1
length: 18
V: TRBV6-7
D: .
CDR3: CASSYPPIRGEVYTEAFF
DNA: TGTGCCAGCAGTTACCCCCCAATAAGGGGTGAGGTGTACACTGAAGCTTTCTTT

size: .
J: TRBJ2-7
length: 14
V: TRBV7-2
D: TRBD1
CDR3: CASSFDRGPHEQYF
DNA: TGTGCCAGCAGCTTTGACAGGGGCCCCCACGAGCAGTACTTC

size: .
J: TRBJ2-7
length: 15
V: TRBV3-1/TRBV3-2
D: TRBD2
CDR3: CASSQVAGGPYEQYF
DNA: TGTGCCAGCAGCCAAGTCGCGGGAGGGCCATACGAGCAGTACTTC

size: .
J: TRBJ2-7
length: 14
V: TRBV25-1
D: .
CDR3: CASRNSGGAYEQYF
DNA: TGTGCCAGCAGAAACTCTGGGGGCGCATACGAGCAGTACTTC

size: once
J: TRBJ1-6
length: 14
V: TRBV28
D: TRBD1
CDR3: CASSLTGDGSPLHF
DNA: TGTGCCAGTAGTCTAACAGGGGACGGTTCACCCCTCCACTTT

size: once
J: TRBJ2-3
length: 16
V: TRBV24-1
D: TRBD2
CDR3: CATSDFLAGGTDTQYF
DNA: TGTGCCACCAGTGACTTTCTAGCGGGGGGCACAGATACGCAGTATTTT

size: .
J: TRBJ2-5
length: 15
V: TRBV28
D: TRBD1
CDR3: CASTDGLAGGETQYF
DNA: TGTGCCAGCACCGATGGGCTGGCAGGGGGTGAGACCCAGTACTTC

size: .
J: TRBJ1-5
length: 15
V: TRBV10-2
D: .
CDR3: CASSEAHRAGQPQHF
DNA: TGCGCCAGCAGTGAAGCGCACAGGGCAGGTCAGCCCCAGCATTTT

size: .
J: TRBJ1-3
length: 14
V: TRBV27
D: TRBD1
CDR3: CASSYRGPGNTIYF
DNA: TGTGCCAGCAGCTACAGGGGGCCTGGAAACACCATATATTTT

size: .
J: TRBJ2-4
length: 13
V: TRBV12-3/TRBV12-4
D: .
CDR3: CASSSLAKNIQYF
DNA: TGTGCCAGCAGTTCCTTAGCCAAAAACATTCAGTACTTC

size: .
J: TRBJ2-1
length: 15
V: TRBV11-3
D: TRBD1
CDR3: CASSLGTGGFNEQFF
DNA: TGTGCCAGCAGCTTAGGAACAGGGGGCTTCAATGAGCAGTTCTTC

size: .
J: TRBJ2-5
length: 11
V: TRBV7-2
D: .
CDR3: CASSLTGTQYF
DNA: TGTGCCAGCTCCCTCACTGGGACCCAGTACTTC

size: .
J: TRBJ1-1
length: 16
V: TRBV11-2
D: .
CDR3: CASSLGGRDSNTEAFF
DNA: TGTGCCAGCAGCTTAGGAGGCCGTGACTCGAACACTGAAGCTTTCTTT

size: .
J: TRBJ1-1
length: 14
V: TRBV11-2
D: .
CDR3: CASSFGGREAEAFF
DNA: TGTGCCAGCAGCTTCGGGGGGCGGGAGGCTGAAGCTTTCTTT

size: .
J: TRBJ2-1
length: 16
V: TRBV24-1
D: .
CDR3: CATSDFRQGIRNEQFF
DNA: TGTGCCACCAGTGATTTTAGGCAGGGGATCCGAAATGAGCAGTTCTTC

size: .
J: TRBJ1-4
length: 15
V: TRBV5-1
D: .
CDR3: CASSWREPTNEKLFF
DNA: TGCGCCAGCAGCTGGAGGGAACCGACTAATGAAAAACTGTTTTTT

size: .
J: TRBJ2-1
length: 18
V: TRBV7-9
D: TRBD2
CDR3: CATDGGQLSGRSYNEQFF
DNA: TGTGCCACCGATGGGGGACAGCTAAGCGGGAGGTCCTACAATGAGCAGTTCTTC

size: .
J: TRBJ1-1
length: 14
V: TRBV4-2
D: .
CDR3: CASSQGTSNTEAFF
DNA: TGTGCCAGCAGCCAAGGGACATCCAACACTGAAGCTTTCTTT

size: .
J: TRBJ1-2
length: 16
V: TRBV4-1
D: TRBD1
CDR3: CASSQVTGGGDYGYTF
DNA: TGCGCCAGCAGCCAAGTGACAGGGGGCGGGGACTATGGCTACACCTTC

size: .
J: TRBJ2-7
length: 11
V: TRBV20-1
D: .
CDR3: CSAIQGYEQYF
DNA: TGCAGTGCTATACAGGGATACGAGCAGTACTTC

size: .
J: TRBJ2-2
length: 18
V: TRBV4-2
D: .
CDR3: CASSQDAAGAFSTGELFF
DNA: TGTGCCAGCAGCCAAGACGCCGCAGGCGCCTTTAGCACCGGGGAGCTGTTTTTT

size: .
J: TRBJ1-3
length: 16
V: TRBV2
D: .
CDR3: CASRPGPALPGNTIYF
DNA: TGTGCCAGCCGCCCAGGGCCCGCGCTGCCTGGAAACACCATATATTTT

size: .
J: TRBJ1-3
length: 13
V: TRBV14
D: TRBD1
CDR3: CASSWTGGNTIYF
DNA: TGTGCCAGCAGCTGGACAGGAGGAAACACCATATATTTT

size: few
J: TRBJ1-4
length: 14
V: TRBV7-3
D: .
CDR3: CAIPLCRAGEKLFF
DNA: TGTGCCATCCCCCTTTGCAGGGCTGGCGAAAAACTGTTTTTT

size: .
J: TRBJ1-5
length: 13
V: TRBV24-1
D: .
CDR3: CATSGYSNQPQHF
DNA: TGTGCCACCAGTGGCTATAGCAATCAGCCCCAGCATTTT

size: .
J: TRBJ2-2
length: 16
V: TRBV19
D: .
CDR3: CASSMGGGTNTGELFF
DNA: TGTGCCAGTAGTATGGGAGGGGGGACGAACACCGGGGAGCTGTTTTTT

size: few
J: TRBJ2-7
length: 13
V: TRBV7-9
D: .
CDR3: CASSRKGDNEQYF
DNA: TGTGCCAGCAGTCGGAAGGGGGACAACGAGCAGTACTTC

size: .
J: TRBJ2-7
length: 13
V: TRBV14
D: TRBD2
CDR3: CASSLLSGAEQYF
DNA: TGTGCCAGCAGCCTCCTTAGCGGGGCCGAGCAGTACTTC

size: few
J: TRBJ2-7
length: 15
V: TRBV18
D: TRBD1
CDR3: CASSPYRGRPYEQYF
DNA: TGTGCCAGCTCACCGTACAGGGGTCGACCCTACGAGCAGTACTTC

size: .
J: TRBJ1-5
length: 14
V: TRBV6-2/TRBV6-3
D: TRBD1
CDR3: CASSEGAQGQPQHF
DNA: TGTGCCAGCAGCGAGGGGGCTCAGGGACAGCCCCAGCATTTT

size: .
J: TRBJ1-1
length: 14
V: TRBV9
D: .
CDR3: CASSAGWRGTEAFF
DNA: TGTGCCAGCAGCGCTGGGTGGCGCGGGACTGAAGCTTTCTTT

size: .
J: TRBJ1-5
length: 12
V: TRBV5-6
D: .
CDR3: CASSLRGQPQHF
DNA: TGTGCCAGCAGCTTGAGGGGTCAGCCCCAGCATTTT

size: .
J: TRBJ2-3
length: 12
V: TRBV4-2
D: .
CDR3: CASSSEADTQYF
DNA: TGTGCCAGCAGCTCGGAGGCGGATACGCAGTATTTT

size: .
J: TRBJ2-7
length: 15
V: TRBV11-2
D: TRBD2
CDR3: CASSRTSGETYEQYF
DNA: TGTGCCAGCAGCCGGACTAGCGGTGAAACCTACGAGCAGTACTTC

size: .
J: TRBJ2-7
length: 16
V: TRBV6-2/TRBV6-3
D: .
CDR3: CASSYSGYGRDYEQYF
DNA: TGTGCCAGCAGTTACTCGGGGTACGGGAGAGACTACGAGCAGTACTTC

size: .
J: TRBJ2-3
length: 13
V: TRBV7-9
D: .
CDR3: CASSLESGDTQYF
DNA: TGTGCCAGCAGCCTCGAGTCCGGGGATACGCAGTATTTT

size: .
J: TRBJ2-1
length: 15
V: TRBV4-1
D: TRBD2
CDR3: CASSQGLAGVDEQFF
DNA: TGCGCCAGCAGCCAGGGACTAGCGGGAGTTGATGAGCAGTTCTTC

size: .
J: TRBJ1-1
length: 12
V: TRBV11-2
D: .
CDR3: CASSPRDPEAFF
DNA: TGTGCCAGCAGTCCGCGGGACCCTGAAGCTTTCTTT

size: .
J: TRBJ2-2
length: 16
V: TRBV3-1/TRBV3-2
D: TRBD2
CDR3: CASSQGLAGVLGELFF
DNA: TGTGCCAGCAGCCAAGGACTAGCGGGAGTGCTCGGGGAGCTGTTTTTT

size: .
J: TRBJ2-1
length: 15
V: TRBV7-9
D: .
CDR3: CASSLGIGAYNEQFF
DNA: TGTGCCAGCAGCTTAGGGATAGGGGCTTACAATGAGCAGTTCTTC

size: .
J: TRBJ1-2
length: 14
V: TRBV24-1
D: .
CDR3: CATSDLTTNYGYTF
DNA: TGTGCCACCAGTGACCTCACAACTAACTATGGCTACACCTTC

size: .
J: TRBJ2-2
length: 15
V: TRBV27
D: TRBD1
CDR3: CASSVTGLNTGELFF
DNA: TGTGCCAGCAGCGTGACAGGGCTAAACACCGGGGAGCTGTTTTTT

size: once
J: TRBJ1-1
length: 14
V: TRBV21-1
D: .
CDR3: CASSKVRGETEAFF
DNA: TGTGCCAGCAGCAAAGTAAGGGGTGAGACTGAAGCTTTCTTT

size: .
J: TRBJ1-6
length: 11
V: TRBV6-6
D: TRBD1
CDR3: CASSATGALHF
DNA: TGTGCCAGCAGCGCCACAGGGGCCCTCCACTTT

size: .
J: TRBJ2-1
length: 12
V: TRBV6-5
D: .
CDR3: CASSHLENEQFF
DNA: TGTGCCAGCAGCCACCTTGAGAATGAGCAGTTCTTC

size: .
J: TRBJ1-4
length: 13
V: TRBV11-2
D: .
CDR3: CASSSTRREKLFF
DNA: TGTGCCAGCAGTTCGACAAGGAGGGAAAAACTGTTTTTT